One and the same sample provided the 32 T cell receptor beta chains below, sequenced in a study of cytomegalovirus exposure and HLA in healthy donors. Use of 60 Vbeta and 13 Jbeta primers characterized the PCR. Sequencing was performed with immunoSEQ multiplex PCR; in TCRdb, only in-frame clones are kept and a portion is missing. The sample contains about 170,000 clones, 82% of which appear only once. The sample was PBMCs. These receptors were collected from a girl aged 2-9 years in good health and CMV-seropositive.

The chain couples TRBV5-6 to TRBJ2-2; 11 nucleotides line up with TRBD2. V lost 4 bases to trimming and J lost 7 bases; unmatched junction nucleotides: 12. The CDR3 runs to 17 residues. CDR1 is SGHDT, CDR2 YYEEEE, per germline. Here the CDR3 DNA reads TGTGCCAGCAGCATCGCCGGGACTAGCGGAGTGTTCGGGGAGCTGTTTTTT. Encoded protein: CASSIAGTSGVFGELFF.

The rearrangement uses TRBV19 and TRBJ1-1; D remains ambiguous. The CDR3 covers 13 residues. Germline values: CDR1 LNHDA, CDR2 SQIVND (reference sequence). V was clipped by 5 bases and J by 1 base, with 8 bases between them. The CDR3 sequence is CASSPRSNTEAFF. CDR3 sequence (DNA): TGTGCCAGTAGTCCGAGATCGAACACTGAAGCTTTCTTT.

This clone was seen a handful of times. This chain joins TRBV2 and TRBJ1-2, with D possibly being TRBD1 (6 bases). Trimming stripped 6 bases from V and 0 bases from J, with 11 bases between. Germline CDR1 SNHLY, CDR2 FYNNEI. The CDR3 contains 14 residues. DNA of the CDR3: TGTGCCAGCAGAAGACAGGAATCTAACTATGGCTACACCTTC. As protein: CASRRQESNYGYTF.

This sequence joins TRBV7-9 and TRBJ1-1; unclear D gene. CDR1 SEHNR and CDR2 FQNEAQ come from the germline V gene (reference sequence). This CDR3 is 15 amino acids long. The V and J ends lost 2 bases and 0 bases respectively, with 10 bases between them. The CDR3 here is CASSLKIVVNTEAFF. In nucleotides, the CDR3 is TGTGCCAGCAGCTTAAAAATCGTCGTGAACACTGAAGCTTTCTTT.

As concerns this clone: The same CDR3 is also encoded by other DNA sequences in this sample. The chain has TRBV6-5 and TRBJ2-5, with a tentative D call TRBD2 (5 bases). CDR1 and CDR2 (germline): MNHEY, SVGAGI. V was clipped by 8 bases and J by 4 bases, with 14 bases between them. This CDR3 spans 13 amino acids. The CDR3 nucleotides read TGTGCCAGCGGCACTAGTGGTGGAGAGACCCAGTACTTC. This gives the protein CASGTSGGETQYF.

The genes are TRBV29-1 and TRBJ2-5; D may be TRBD1 (6 bases). The CDR3 length is 17 residues. Germline V CDR1 and CDR2: SQVTM, ANQGSEA. CDR3 DNA sequence: TGCAGTGTACCTCGACAGGATTGGCGCGCGGTTGGAGAGACCCAGTACTTC. Its translation: CSVPRQDWRAVGETQYF.

This sequence joins TRBV7-9 and TRBJ2-5, with a possible D match to TRBD1 (5 bases). V was shortened by 1 base and J by 4 bases, with 13 bases between the two germline ends. CDR3 length: 15 residues. Germline assignment: CDR1 SEHNR and CDR2 FQNEAQ (reference sequence). The CDR3 protein is CASSLVIQGGETQYF. Written as DNA, the CDR3 is TGTGCCAGCAGCTTAGTTATCCAGGGTGGAGAGACCCAGTACTTC.

The rearrangement uses TRBV2 and TRBJ2-1; 12 positions match TRBD2. In germline, CDR1 is SNHLY, CDR2 FYNNEI. After removal of 5 bases from V and 9 bases from J, the junction contained 8 bases not matched to a gene. This CDR3 spans 15 amino acids. Written as DNA, the CDR3 is TGTGCCAGCAGTCTTACTAGCGGGAGGCTAGGTGAGCAGTTCTTC. The encoded protein is CASSLTSGRLGEQFF.

The V call is TRBV15, the J call TRBJ2-1; no reliable D call. With 0 bases removed from V and 10 bases from J, the gap between germline ends came to 13 bases. This CDR3 spans 14 amino acids. Germline V gene lookup returns CDR1 LNHNV and CDR2 YYDKDF (reference sequence). As DNA, the CDR3 is TGTGCCACCAGCAGAGAATACGCAGGCCCGGAGCAGTTCTTC. Protein: CATSREYAGPEQFF.

This clone was found once. The gene calls are TRBV27 and TRBJ2-7; a possible D gene is TRBD1 (6 bases). There are 17 residues in the CDR3. Germline-derived CDR1 and CDR2 are MNHEY and SMNVEV (reference sequence). V lost 2 bases to trimming and J lost 5 bases, with 22 bases between them. The CDR3 nucleotides are TGTGCCAGCAGTTTAGTCTCTCGACTCGGAGCAGGGGACGAGCAGTACTTC. The encoded protein is CASSLVSRLGAGDEQYF.

The chain has TRBV9 and TRBJ1-1; maybe TRBD1 (5 bases). Germline CDR1 and CDR2: SGDLS and YYNGEE. This CDR3 is built from 14 residues. V was trimmed by 0 bases and J by 1 base, leaving 7 bases between them. This CDR3 reads CASSVDGGNTEAFF. The CDR3 bases are TGTGCCAGCAGCGTAGACGGGGGGAACACTGAAGCTTTCTTT.

The rearrangement links TRBV19 to TRBJ2-3, with a possible D match to TRBD1 (6 bases). The V end was cut by 3 bases, the J end by 9 bases, with 19 bases between. The germline V gene encodes CDR1 LNHDA and CDR2 SQIVND (reference sequence). The CDR3 has 15 residues. The CDR3 loop reads CASSIPTLGAMTQYF. The DNA for the CDR3 is TGTGCCAGTAGTATCCCCACGTTGGGGGCCATGACGCAGTATTTT.

In its sample, this clone is medium-sized (0.01 to 0.1%). The V call is TRBV2, the J call TRBJ1-1; tentative D call: TRBD1 (5 bases). V was trimmed by 3 bases and J by 5 bases, leaving 16 bases between them. This CDR3 spans 15 amino acids. Germline CDR1 SNHLY, CDR2 FYNNEI. The CDR3 protein is CASSEWQGGQTEAFF. The CDR3 bases are TGTGCCAGCAGTGAGTGGCAGGGTGGCCAGACTGAAGCTTTCTTT.

This clone has a handful of counts. The chain employs TRBV5-1 and TRBJ2-7; 9 bases line up with TRBD2. The CDR3 sequence is 13 residues long. Germline assignment: CDR1 SGHRS and CDR2 YFSETQ. Trimming at V came to 4 bases and at J to 2 bases, leaving 1 base not matched to a gene. The chain's CDR3 is CASSAGGAYEQYF. CDR3 in DNA: TGCGCCAGCAGCGCGGGAGGGGCCTACGAGCAGTACTTC. The full variable domain, rest sourced from reference TRBV5-1 and TRBJ2-7, is KAGVTQTPRYLIKTRGQQVTLSCSPISGHRSVSWYQQTPGQGLQFLFEYFSETQRNKGNFPGRFSGRQFSNSRSEMNVSTLELGDSALYLCASSAGGAYEQYFGPGTRLTVT.

This rearrangement joins TRBV6-5 to TRBJ1-2, with D unclear. The V end was cut by 10 bases, the J end by 2 bases, with 11 bases between. The CDR3 consists of 12 residues. Germline values: CDR1 MNHEY, CDR2 SVGAGI. The CDR3 coding sequence is TGTGCCACCCGTGGAGGGAACTATGGCTACACCTTC. Encoded protein: CATRGGNYGYTF.

V gene TRBV10-3 combines with J gene TRBJ2-3; 7 nucleotides line up with TRBD1. CDR1 ENHRY and CDR2 SYGVKD come from the germline V gene. The CDR3 spans 15 residues. Trimming cost V 10 bases and J 1 base; bases outside gene matches: 11. CDR3 protein: CATQHPGGGTDTQYF. Here the CDR3 DNA reads TGTGCCACCCAGCATCCAGGGGGTGGCACAGATACGCAGTATTTT.

This clone was observed a single time. The chain employs TRBV18 and TRBJ2-7, with a possible D match to TRBD1 (6 bases). Trimming took off 1 base at V and 5 bases at J, with 9 bases between the two ends. CDR1 KGHSH and CDR2 LQKENI come from the germline V gene. The CDR3 runs 13 residues. The CDR3 sequence is CASSPRNRDEQYF. CDR3 nucleotide sequence: TGTGCCAGCTCACCACGGAACAGGGACGAGCAGTACTTC. Using reference TRBV18 and TRBJ2-7 for the parts outside the CDR3, the full variable domain is NAGVMQNPRHLVRRRGQEARLRCSPMKGHSHVYWYRQLPEEGLKFMVYLQKENIIDESGMPKERFSAEFPKEGPSILRIQQVVRGDSAAYFCASSPRNRDEQYFGPGTRLTVT.

This chain links TRBV27 with TRBJ2-1; 12 positions agree with TRBD2. Germline loops: CDR1 MNHEY, CDR2 SMNVEV (reference sequence). The CDR3 contains 15 residues. V lost 3 bases to trimming and J lost 9 bases; unmatched junction nucleotides: 6. CDR3 in DNA: TGTGCCAGCAGTTTGACTAGCGGGAGAAGCACTGAGCAGTTCTTC. Its translation: CASSLTSGRSTEQFF.

V is TRBV5-3 and J is TRBJ1-6, with a possible D match to TRBD1 (6 bases). TRBV5-3 is sorted into the ORF group, with uncertain function. Trimming took off 2 bases at V and 7 bases at J, with 19 bases between the two ends. This CDR3 spans 17 amino acids. The CDR3 DNA follows: TGTGCCAGAAGCTTACTCCAAAGCAGGGACATCAATTCACCCCTCCACTTT. Its protein product is CARSLLQSRDINSPLHF.

This clone was seen a single time. The V and J genes are TRBV19 and TRBJ2-5, with TRBD2 matching over 10 bases. Per germline, CDR1 LNHDA and CDR2 SQIVND (reference sequence). The trim removed 4 bases at V and 2 bases at J, leaving 1 base unmatched. The CDR3 spans 14 residues. The CDR3 spells CASSKTSGQETQYF. The CDR3, as DNA: TGTGCCAGTAGTAAGACTAGCGGGCAAGAGACCCAGTACTTC.

This chain connects TRBV18 to TRBJ1-2; 9 bases agree with TRBD1. The CDR3 is 16 amino acids. Germline values: CDR1 KGHSH, CDR2 LQKENI. Unmatched junction bases numbered 6, after V lost 0 bases and J lost 4 bases. CDR3 region: CASSPPDRGTSYGYTF. DNA of the CDR3: TGTGCCAGCTCACCACCGGACAGGGGTACTAGCTATGGCTACACCTTC. Full variable domain (rest looked up from reference TRBV18 and TRBJ1-2): NAGVMQNPRHLVRRRGQEARLRCSPMKGHSHVYWYRQLPEEGLKFMVYLQKENIIDESGMPKERFSAEFPKEGPSILRIQQVVRGDSAAYFCASSPPDRGTSYGYTFGSGTRLTVV.

The genes are TRBV5-1 and TRBJ2-1; 11 nucleotides agree with TRBD1. V trimming: 4 bases; J trimming: 11 bases; junction bases outside the gene matches: 11. The CDR3 runs 15 residues. From germline, CDR1 is SGHRS and CDR2 YFSETQ. The CDR3 sequence: CASSEPDRGRPKQFF. CDR3 bases: TGCGCCAGCAGCGAACCGGACAGGGGGCGTCCAAAGCAGTTCTTC.

The chain uses TRBV2 and TRBJ2-5; D gene unclear. Trimming cost V 7 bases and J 11 bases, with 11 bases left between them. CDR1 is SNHLY and CDR2 is FYNNEI in the germline V gene. The CDR3 sequence is 10 residues long. CDR3 in amino acids: CASTNPGQYF. Written as DNA, the CDR3 is TGTGCCAGCACCAATCCCGGGCAGTACTTC. Full variable domain (missing parts from reference TRBV2 and TRBJ2-5): EPEVTQTPSHQVTQMGQEVILRCVPISNHLYFYWYRQILGQKVEFLVSFYNNEISEKSEIFDDQFSVERPDGSNFTLKIRSTKLEDSAMYFCASTNPGQYFGPGTRLLVL.

V gene TRBV10-3 combines with J gene TRBJ2-3; D gene uncertain. The ends were cut back, 2 bases at V and 4 bases at J, with 10 bases in the middle. This CDR3 spans 14 amino acids. Looked up from germline, CDR1 is ENHRY and CDR2 is SYGVKD. The chain's CDR3 is CAISEVHQPDTQYF. DNA of the CDR3: TGTGCCATCAGTGAGGTACATCAACCAGATACGCAGTATTTT.

A few counts support this clone. The chain has TRBV4-1 and TRBJ2-1; D remains unclear. The germline V gene has CDR1 MGHRA and CDR2 YSYEKL. The CDR3 is 14 amino acids. The V gene lost 7 bases and the J gene lost 6 bases, with 16 bases spanning the gap. CDR3 DNA: TGCGCCAGCACTTATTTCCCCATGAGCAATGAGCAGTTCTTC. The encoded protein is CASTYFPMSNEQFF.

This chain joins TRBV5-1 and TRBJ2-5; TRBD1 is a possible D gene (5 bases). The germline gives CDR1 SGHRS, CDR2 YFSETQ. This CDR3 comprises 15 residues. The germline V and J ends were trimmed by 0 bases and 2 bases, with 11 bases remaining between them. The CDR3 sequence is CASSLAPRTQETQYF. For the CDR3, the DNA is TGCGCCAGCAGCTTGGCTCCCCGGACACAAGAGACCCAGTACTTC.

V and J are TRBV11-2 and TRBJ2-3; weak D call: TRBD1 (6 bases). The CDR3 spans 17 residues. Germline lookup yields CDR1 SGHAT and CDR2 FQNNGV. V shed 5 bases and J shed 2 bases, with 20 bases lying between them. CDR3 DNA: TGTGCCAGCAGCCCAGGGGTGGGGGCTTGGGTCACAGATACGCAGTATTTT. Translation: CASSPGVGAWVTDTQYF. Full variable domain (outside the CDR3, taken from reference TRBV11-2 and TRBJ2-3): EAGVAQSPRYKIIEKRQSVAFWCNPISGHATLYWYQQILGQGPKLLIQFQNNGVVDDSQLPKDRFSAERLKGVDSTLKIQPAKLEDSAVYLCASSPGVGAWVTDTQYFGPGTRLTVL.

The rearrangement links TRBV7-9 to TRBJ2-5, with 12 bases fitting TRBD1. With 3 bases clipped from V and 4 bases from J, the junction kept 6 bases outside the gene matches. Germline V lookup: CDR1 SEHNR, CDR2 FQNEAQ (reference sequence). The CDR3 consists of 16 residues. The CDR3: CASSFRGTGGAETQYF. The CDR3, as DNA: TGTGCCAGCAGCTTTCGCGGGACAGGGGGCGCAGAGACCCAGTACTTC.

The chain combines TRBV7-2 with TRBJ2-1; 7 positions match TRBD1. This CDR3 contains 15 residues. Germline trimming cut 5 bases from V and 2 bases from J; bases unmatched to any gene: 6. The germline gives CDR1 SGHTA, CDR2 FQGNSA. The CDR3 coding sequence is TGTGCCAGCAGCACAGGGGCGGTGACCTACAATGAGCAGTTCTTC. It is translated as CASSTGAVTYNEQFF. The variable domain in full, completed from reference TRBV7-2 and TRBJ2-1, reads GAGVSQSPSNKVTEKGKDVELRCDPISGHTALYWYRQSLGQGLEFLIYFQGNSAPDKSGLPSDRFSAERTGGSVSTLTIQRTQQEDSAVYLCASSTGAVTYNEQFFGPGTRLTVL.

The rearrangement uses TRBV19 and TRBJ1-3; no firm D call. This CDR3 region has 15 residues. Germline V lookup: CDR1 LNHDA, CDR2 SQIVND (reference sequence). V was trimmed by 6 bases and J by 2 bases, leaving 14 bases between them. Here the CDR3 DNA reads TGTGCCAGTAGCCGCTACAGAATCGCTGGAAACACCATATATTTT. Its protein product is CASSRYRIAGNTIYF.

The chain carries TRBV2 and TRBJ1-5; 9 bases are shared with TRBD1. This CDR3 is built from 15 residues. Germline CDR1 and CDR2: SNHLY and FYNNEI. The V and J ends lost 5 bases and 6 bases, in that order; junction bases with no gene match: 8. The CDR3 nucleotides read TGTGCCAGCAGTCCACAGGGGGCGCGGAGTCAGCCCCAGCATTTT. Residues: CASSPQGARSQPQHF.

This clone was detected only once. One end of the junction fails to match germline, which may point to a read error. This rearrangement joins TRBV9 to TRBJ2-5; the match to TRBD1 covers 7 bases. CDR1 and CDR2 (germline): SGDLS, YYNGEE. The CDR3 contains 15 residues. The CDR3 loop reads CAGSVARTGGETQYF. The DNA for the CDR3 is TGTGCCGGCAGCGTAGCGCGGACAGGAGGAGAGACCCAGTACTTC.